The rows below give T cell receptor beta chains drawn from one sample of a study of T-cell reconstitution after alpha-beta-depleted transplantation in children. Using its own MiXCR run on the PCR reads, TCRdb lists one record per CDR3 protein. The table records 330,000 or so distinct CDR3 sequences, approximately 10% of them present only once. Sequences were derived from PBMCs from the stem cell graft donor, sampled from the stem cell graft. The receptors here all came from a human donor who donated a stem cell graft to a child with acute lymphoblastic leukemia. Each CDR3 is given with its conserved first and last residue. The D gene is left open where the match is weak. For some rows the clone size is stated as once, few or many, or as a class when expanded; others skip it.

>TRBJ2-1|-|few|TRBV7-8
CASVQTGPSYNEQFF
TGTGCCAGCGTCCAGACCGGTCCCTCCTACAATGAGCAGTTCTTC
>TRBJ2-7|TRBD1|-|TRBV5-1
CASTWDRGLTYEQYF
TGCGCCAGCACGTGGGACAGGGGGCTGACCTACGAGCAGTACTTC
>TRBJ1-1|-|-|TRBV7-9
CASSSRKGMNTEAFF
TGTGCCAGCAGCTCAAGGAAGGGGATGAACACTGAAGCTTTCTTT
>TRBJ2-2|-|few|TRBV7-9
CASSFLSGTTGELFF
TGTGCCAGCAGCTTTCTCTCAGGGACCACCGGGGAGCTGTTTTTT
>TRBJ1-6|-|many|TRBV27
CASSLRNSPLHF
TGTGCCAGCAGTTTGCGTAATTCACCCCTCCACTTT
>TRBJ2-3|TRBD2|few|TRBV7-8
CASSLGFRTSGYTDTQYF
TGTGCCAGCAGCTTAGGGTTTCGGACTAGCGGTTACACAGATACGCAGTATTTT
>TRBJ2-7|-|-|TRBV3-1
CASSHLSGSRGYEQYF
TGTGCCAGCAGCCACCTCTCGGGGAGTCGGGGCTACGAGCAGTACTTC
>TRBJ1-1|TRBD1|few|TRBV20-1
CSARGATGQNTEAFF
TGCAGTGCTAGAGGAGCGACAGGGCAGAACACTGAAGCTTTCTTT
>TRBJ1-1|-|few|TRBV29-1
CSVEGGRTEAFF
TGCAGCGTTGAGGGGGGGAGGACTGAAGCTTTCTTT
>TRBJ2-3|TRBD2|-|TRBV7-3
CASSPGRGGSPATDTQYF
TGTGCCAGCAGCCCAGGGCGGGGAGGGAGTCCTGCCACAGATACGCAGTATTTT
>TRBJ2-7|-|-|TRBV11-1
CASSFGGTPYEQYF
TGTGCCAGCAGCTTCGGAGGGACCCCCTACGAGCAGTACTTC
>TRBJ2-7|TRBD2|many|TRBV4-3
CASSQAASGYEQYF
TGCGCCAGCAGCCAAGCTGCTAGCGGCTACGAGCAGTACTTC
>TRBJ2-3|-|few|TRBV5-1
CASSLGRESTDTQYF
TGCGCCAGCAGCTTGGGACGGGAGAGCACAGATACGCAGTATTTT
>TRBJ2-1|TRBD1|-|TRBV12-3/TRBV12-4
CASSLGDRVSYNEQFF
TGTGCCAGCAGTTTAGGGGACAGAGTCTCCTACAATGAGCAGTTCTTC
>TRBJ2-1|TRBD2|-|TRBV19
CASSPYGGMSGRANNEQFF
TGTGCCAGTAGTCCCTATGGGGGGATGAGCGGGAGGGCCAACAATGAGCAGTTCTTC
>TRBJ1-6|-|-|TRBV20-1
CSAHDGPYNSPLHF
TGCAGTGCTCACGACGGGCCCTATAATTCACCCCTCCACTTT
>TRBJ2-7|-|-|TRBV4-3
CASSQDRDTSYEQYF
TGCGCCAGCAGCCAAGACCGGGACACCTCCTACGAGCAGTACTTC
>TRBJ1-2|TRBD1|few|TRBV6-1
CASSGDRGLGYTF
TGTGCCAGCAGTGGGGACAGGGGATTGGGCTACACCTTC
>TRBJ2-1|-|few|TRBV19
CASSIVRGNEQFF
TGTGCCAGTAGTATAGTTCGGGGCAATGAGCAGTTCTTC
>TRBJ1-2|TRBD1|few|TRBV7-2
CASSTGQGAGGYTF
TGTGCCAGCAGCACTGGACAGGGGGCTGGCGGCTACACCTTC
>TRBJ2-1|-|-|TRBV6-6
CASSADRREQFF
TGTGCCAGCAGCGCCGACAGACGGGAGCAGTTCTTC
>TRBJ2-7|-|many|TRBV7-2
CASSLDSGEQYF
TGTGCCAGCAGCTTGGATTCGGGCGAGCAGTACTTC
>TRBJ2-1|TRBD2|-|TRBV5-1
CASSLGGSGGSYNEQFF
TGCGCCAGCAGCTTGGGTGGGAGCGGGGGCTCCTACAATGAGCAGTTCTTC
>TRBJ2-2|-|-|TRBV7-2
CASSLDSGGAGELFF
TGTGCCAGCAGCTTAGATAGCGGAGGGGCCGGGGAGCTGTTTTTT
>TRBJ2-2|-|-|TRBV28
CASSFFQGIGTGELFF
TGTGCCAGCAGTTTTTTCCAGGGCATTGGGACCGGGGAGCTGTTTTTT
>TRBJ2-5|-|many|TRBV5-1
CASSLDSGYETQYF
TGCGCCAGCAGCTTGGATTCGGGTTACGAGACCCAGTACTTC
>TRBJ2-2|TRBD2|many|TRBV10-2
CASISDQGTSDTGELFF
TGCGCCAGCATCTCGGACCAGGGGACTAGTGACACCGGGGAGCTGTTTTTT
>TRBJ1-5|-|-|TRBV10-1
CASTPPNLGGGRWFQDQPQHF
TGCGCCAGCACTCCCCCAAACCTCGGCGGGGGGCGATGGTTTCAGGATCAGCCCCAGCATTTT
>TRBJ2-1|TRBD2|few|TRBV4-1
CASSHRTSGSEYNEQFF
TGCGCCAGCAGCCACCGGACTAGCGGGAGCGAATACAATGAGCAGTTCTTC